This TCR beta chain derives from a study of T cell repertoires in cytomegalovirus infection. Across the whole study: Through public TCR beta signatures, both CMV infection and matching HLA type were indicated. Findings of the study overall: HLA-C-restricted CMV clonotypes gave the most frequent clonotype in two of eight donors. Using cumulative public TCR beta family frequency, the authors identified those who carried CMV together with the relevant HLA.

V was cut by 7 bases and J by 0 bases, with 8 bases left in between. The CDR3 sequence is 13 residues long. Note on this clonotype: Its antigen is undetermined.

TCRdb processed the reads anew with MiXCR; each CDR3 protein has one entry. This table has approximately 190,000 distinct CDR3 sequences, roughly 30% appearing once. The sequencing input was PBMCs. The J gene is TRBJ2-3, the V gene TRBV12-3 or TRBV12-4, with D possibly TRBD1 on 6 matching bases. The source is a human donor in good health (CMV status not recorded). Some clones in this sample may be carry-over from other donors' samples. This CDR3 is CASKGDSTDTQYF. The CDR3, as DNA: TGTGCCAGCAAGGGGGACAGCACAGATACGCAGTATTTT.